The clone carrying this T cell receptor beta chain was seen repeatedly, ten times or more. Its antigen is undetermined. The germline V gene has CDR1 SGHTA and CDR2 FQGNSA. This CDR3 spans 13 amino acids. Trimming stripped 1 base from V and 10 bases from J, with 13 bases between. These data originate in a study of T-cell reconstitution after alpha-beta-depleted transplantation in children. As it was prepared, the TCRbeta library received unique molecular identifiers. One entry per CDR3 protein results from TCRdb running MiXCR on the PCR reads. Of a few hundred thousand distinct CDR3 sequences detected, 6.5% to 9% appear once; the ten largest clones hold 9.1%. The study's findings and limits: When one year had passed after transplant, most T-cell counts and diversity came from newly produced T cells. Certain patients had high TCRbeta diversity at day 60, and it came from recipient T cells and thymic progenitors that survived. Reports say that about two months after transplant, the alpha-beta T cells came out of several hundred graft clones that had expanded.

The sequencing here drew on peripheral blood, taken 360 days after TCRalphabeta/CD19-depleted stem cell transplant. This chain joins TRBV7-2 and TRBJ1-1, with D uncertain. The clonotype was recovered from a female patient between 2 and 15 years old who had a stem cell transplant for Fanconi anemia, so the T cells may come from the graft donor. CDR3 sequence: CASSLEEGGSAFF. In DNA form, the CDR3 reads TGTGCCAGCAGCTTAGAAGAGGGAGGTTCAGCTTTCTTT.